This entry concerns a single T cell receptor beta chain. The source of the sample is a study of blood T cell repertoires in COVID-19. The overall study: The samples span acute and convalescent COVID-19 from the United States, Italy and Spain. PBMCs, B-cell-depleted T cells, or T cells provided the cDNA or gDNA that made up the material.

Original data processing: Scientists estimated how many nucleated cells there were by amplifying reference gene primers. Profiled with immunoSEQ multiplex PCR; TCRdb holds only in-frame clones, not every one. D and trimming come from the DNA, and the V and J calls and clone size come from that table. The sample includes under 200,000 clones, about 85% seen only once; the top ten take more than 8%. The CDR3 consists of 17 residues. From germline, CDR1 is SGHRS and CDR2 YFSETQ. Losses at the gene ends were 0 bases for V and 4 bases for J; bases not matched to a gene: 8. The clonotype was recovered from a woman older than 75 with acute or convalescent COVID-19. This rearrangement joins TRBV5-1 to TRBJ2-3, with 10 bases matching TRBD2. Sequenced material: peripheral blood. CDR3 DNA sequence: TGCGCCAGCAGCTTGGCCTCCACCGGGACTAGCGCAGATACGCAGTATTTT. This translates into CASSLASTGTSADTQYF.